The rows below give T cell receptor beta chains drawn from one sample of a study of CD8+ T cells in alopecia areata. Assay used: immunoSEQ multiplex PCR; TCRdb lists only in-frame clones, some missing. The sample lists some 150,000 clones; about two thirds were seen once. Sample: CD8+ T cells sorted from blood. These receptors were collected from a human donor in good health. Both conserved end residues are part of each CDR3. Fields, in order: J gene, V gene, D gene, clone size, CDR3 DNA, CDR3 protein. A D gene is named only where the DNA matches it firmly. Clone size is given for some rows only: seen once, a few or many times, or a class if the clone is expanded.

J gene: TRBJ2-5
V gene: TRBV29-1
D gene: NA
clone size: few
CDR3 DNA: TGCAGCGTTGAAGGCGGACAGCAAGAGACCCAGTACTTC
CDR3 protein: CSVEGGQQETQYF

J gene: TRBJ2-6
V gene: TRBV7-3
D gene: NA
clone size: few
CDR3 DNA: TGTGCCAGCAGCCCGTTCGGGCCTGGGGCCAACGTCCTGACTTTC
CDR3 protein: CASSPFGPGANVLTF

J gene: TRBJ1-2
V gene: TRBV29-1
D gene: TRBD1
clone size: few
CDR3 DNA: TGCAGCACCTGGGACAGTGCTAACTATGGCTACACCTTC
CDR3 protein: CSTWDSANYGYTF

J gene: TRBJ2-5
V gene: TRBV6-6
D gene: NA
clone size: NA
CDR3 DNA: TGTGCCAGCAGTTACCCTCTGGGCCAAGAGACCCAGTACTTC
CDR3 protein: CASSYPLGQETQYF

J gene: TRBJ2-2
V gene: TRBV6-5
D gene: NA
clone size: NA
CDR3 DNA: TGTGCCAGCAGTCCCGGGACTGCCGGAACCGGGGAGCTGTTTTTT
CDR3 protein: CASSPGTAGTGELFF

J gene: TRBJ2-1
V gene: TRBV10-2
D gene: TRBD2
clone size: few
CDR3 DNA: TGCGCCAGCAGTGAGACCTCGGGTAGCGGGAGTGATTTCTTC
CDR3 protein: CASSETSGSGSDFF

J gene: TRBJ1-1
V gene: TRBV29-1
D gene: NA
clone size: NA
CDR3 DNA: TGCAGCACACAAAGCCAGACCACTGAAGCTTTCTTT
CDR3 protein: CSTQSQTTEAFF

J gene: TRBJ2-1
V gene: TRBV30
D gene: NA
clone size: NA
CDR3 DNA: TGTGCCTGGAGTGAAGGGCATGGGGAGTTCTTC
CDR3 protein: CAWSEGHGEFF

J gene: TRBJ2-2
V gene: TRBV2
D gene: NA
clone size: NA
CDR3 DNA: TGTGCCAGCAGTGTAGGGAGCACCGGGGAGCTGTTTTTT
CDR3 protein: CASSVGSTGELFF

J gene: TRBJ2-2
V gene: TRBV2
D gene: NA
clone size: NA
CDR3 DNA: TGTGCCAGCAGGACAGACAGACATAACACCGGGGAGCTGTTTTTT
CDR3 protein: CASRTDRHNTGELFF

J gene: TRBJ1-2
V gene: TRBV5-6
D gene: TRBD1
clone size: NA
CDR3 DNA: TGTGCCAGCAGCTTGGGGGACAGTCTCTATGGCTACACCTTC
CDR3 protein: CASSLGDSLYGYTF

J gene: TRBJ2-7
V gene: TRBV27
D gene: TRBD2
clone size: NA
CDR3 DNA: TGTGCCAGCAGTTCTCAGCGGGAGAAGTACGAGCAGTACTTC
CDR3 protein: CASSSQREKYEQYF

J gene: TRBJ2-1
V gene: TRBV27
D gene: NA
clone size: NA
CDR3 DNA: TGTGCCAGCACGGGGCCAGGTCGACTCGATGAGCAGTTCTTC
CDR3 protein: CASTGPGRLDEQFF

J gene: TRBJ2-1
V gene: TRBV5-6
D gene: NA
clone size: NA
CDR3 DNA: TGTGCCAGCAGCAGACAGGACAATGAGCAGTTCTTC
CDR3 protein: CASSRQDNEQFF

J gene: TRBJ2-7
V gene: TRBV6-5
D gene: TRBD1
clone size: few
CDR3 DNA: TGTGCCAGCAGTCCGGGACAGGGCTATTACGAGCAGTACTTC
CDR3 protein: CASSPGQGYYEQYF

J gene: TRBJ1-1
V gene: TRBV2
D gene: NA
clone size: NA
CDR3 DNA: TGTGCCAGCAAAGGGAACACCTTGAACACTGAAGCTTTCTTT
CDR3 protein: CASKGNTLNTEAFF

J gene: TRBJ2-7
V gene: TRBV5-1
D gene: NA
clone size: NA
CDR3 DNA: TGCGCCAGCAGCTGGCGTCAGAAACTCGACGAGCAGTACTTC
CDR3 protein: CASSWRQKLDEQYF

J gene: TRBJ2-5
V gene: TRBV2
D gene: NA
clone size: NA
CDR3 DNA: TGTGCCAGCAGTGAAGCGCTTGGTGGAGTCTTCAAGACCCAGTACTTC
CDR3 protein: CASSEALGGVFKTQYF

J gene: TRBJ2-7
V gene: TRBV25-1
D gene: NA
clone size: few
CDR3 DNA: TGTGCCAGCAGTGCCTTGGGTGTCGAGCAGTACTTC
CDR3 protein: CASSALGVEQYF

J gene: TRBJ2-7
V gene: TRBV7-9
D gene: NA
clone size: NA
CDR3 DNA: TGTGCCAGCAGCTTAGCGGGGGGCGGCTTCTACGAGCAGTACTTC
CDR3 protein: CASSLAGGGFYEQYF

J gene: TRBJ2-3
V gene: TRBV30
D gene: TRBD2
clone size: NA
CDR3 DNA: TGTGCCTGGAGCCTAGCGGCTAGCACAGATACGCAGTATTTT
CDR3 protein: CAWSLAASTDTQYF

J gene: TRBJ1-1
V gene: TRBV29-1
D gene: NA
clone size: few
CDR3 DNA: TGCAGCGTCAATATGGCACAGCCGTATGCTTTCTTT
CDR3 protein: CSVNMAQPYAFF

J gene: TRBJ2-5
V gene: TRBV7-9
D gene: NA
clone size: few
CDR3 DNA: TGTGCCAGCAGCTTAAGACAGAGTGCGGAAGAGACCCAGTACTTC
CDR3 protein: CASSLRQSAEETQYF

J gene: TRBJ2-7
V gene: TRBV5-4
D gene: TRBD1
clone size: NA
CDR3 DNA: TGTGCCAGCAGCTGGGGACAGGGCAGCTCCTACGAGCAGTACTTC
CDR3 protein: CASSWGQGSSYEQYF

J gene: TRBJ1-1
V gene: TRBV7-9
D gene: TRBD1
clone size: NA
CDR3 DNA: TGTGCCGACCGGACAGGGGAGGACACTGAAGCTTTCTTT
CDR3 protein: CADRTGEDTEAFF

J gene: TRBJ1-1
V gene: TRBV29-1
D gene: NA
clone size: NA
CDR3 DNA: TGCAGCGTTGAAGATGGGGCTTTCTTT
CDR3 protein: CSVEDGAFF

J gene: TRBJ2-2
V gene: TRBV2
D gene: NA
clone size: few
CDR3 DNA: TGTGCCAGCAGTGATGGGGGTCGGACCGGGGAGCTGTTTTTT
CDR3 protein: CASSDGGRTGELFF

J gene: TRBJ2-7
V gene: TRBV6-5
D gene: TRBD2
clone size: few
CDR3 DNA: TGTGCCAGCAGTTCCACAGGGACTAGCGCCTACGAGCAGTACTTC
CDR3 protein: CASSSTGTSAYEQYF

J gene: TRBJ2-1
V gene: TRBV5-6
D gene: NA
clone size: NA
CDR3 DNA: TGTGCCAGCAGCTACGGATACAATGAGCAGTTCTTC
CDR3 protein: CASSYGYNEQFF

J gene: TRBJ1-2
V gene: TRBV29-1
D gene: NA
clone size: few
CDR3 DNA: TGCAGCGTTGAGGGCAGGAGGGGCTACACCTTC
CDR3 protein: CSVEGRRGYTF

J gene: TRBJ1-5
V gene: TRBV10-2
D gene: NA
clone size: NA
CDR3 DNA: TGCGCCAGCAGTGATGGGACGGCTAATCAGCCCCAGCATTTT
CDR3 protein: CASSDGTANQPQHF

J gene: TRBJ2-5
V gene: TRBV11-2
D gene: NA
clone size: NA
CDR3 DNA: TGTGCCAGCAGCCCTGCCGGAGGGACCCAGTACTTC
CDR3 protein: CASSPAGGTQYF

J gene: TRBJ2-7
V gene: TRBV13
D gene: TRBD1
clone size: once
CDR3 DNA: TGTGCCAGCAGCCAGAGACAGGGATTGGAGCAGTACTTC
CDR3 protein: CASSQRQGLEQYF

J gene: TRBJ2-7
V gene: TRBV9
D gene: NA
clone size: NA
CDR3 DNA: TGTGCCAGCAGCGTATATGCTGGCTCCTACGAGCAGTACTTC
CDR3 protein: CASSVYAGSYEQYF

J gene: TRBJ1-2
V gene: TRBV12-5
D gene: NA
clone size: NA
CDR3 DNA: TGTGCTAGTGGTTTGCGGGAAACCTATGGCTACACCTTC
CDR3 protein: CASGLRETYGYTF